The 18 T cell receptor beta chains below come from one sample, sequenced in a study of memory CD4+ T cells and cytomegalovirus serostatus. The sort gate was single viable CD3+CD4+CD8-CD45RO+ cells for memory CD4+ T cells. Libraries were prepared by immunoSEQ multiplex PCR; TCRdb keeps only in-frame clonotypes and omits some of them. Here the sample spans 80,000 to 100,000 clones, roughly 80% being singletons. The sample comprised memory CD4+ T cells from blood. The source is an adult in good health and CMV-seropositive.

The gene calls are TRBV2 and TRBJ1-5, with D possibly matching TRBD1 (5 bases). Germline V gene sequence: CDR1 SNHLY, CDR2 FYNNEI. The CDR3 runs to 14 residues. V shed 5 bases and J shed 3 bases, with 11 bases lying between them. The CDR3 spells CASSRQFNNQPQHF. The CDR3 DNA follows: TGTGCCAGCAGTCGACAGTTTAACAATCAGCCCCAGCATTTT.

This clone turned up a few times. V usage is TRBV29-1 and J usage is TRBJ1-4; 7 nucleotides agree with TRBD1. The CDR3 runs 14 residues. V was clipped by 3 bases and J by 8 bases; unmatched bases: 9. Germline V gene lookup returns CDR1 SQVTM and CDR2 ANQGSEA. Here the CDR3 DNA reads TGCAGCGTTGAGATGAGGGGGCTGAGAGAAAAACTGTTTTTT. It encodes CSVEMRGLREKLFF. The full variable domain, its missing parts supplied by reference TRBV29-1 and TRBJ1-4, is SAVISQKPSRDICQRGTSLTIQCQVDSQVTMMFWYRQQPGQSLTLIATANQGSEATYESGFVIDKFPISRPNLTFSTLTVSNMSPEDSSIYLCSVEMRGLREKLFFGSGTQLSVL.

The chain recombines TRBV7-2 with TRBJ2-1; D is unresolved. V was trimmed by 5 bases and J by 10 bases, leaving 9 bases between them. There are 11 residues in the CDR3. Germline CDR1 is SGHTA and CDR2 is FQGNSA. As DNA, the CDR3 is TGTGCCAGCAGCGCCGAGGTCGAGCAGTTCTTC. This codes for CASSAEVEQFF.

This chain uses TRBV7-8 with TRBJ1-1, with a possible D match to TRBD1 (6 bases). This CDR3 has 16 residues. The ends were cut back, 6 bases at V and 0 bases at J, with 17 bases in the middle. CDR1 is SGHVS, CDR2 FQNEAQ, per germline. The DNA of the CDR3 is TGTGCCAGCAGACCGAACAGGGTCTCCCTGAACACTGAAGCTTTCTTT. Translating gives CASRPNRVSLNTEAFF.

This chain links TRBV6-5 with TRBJ2-3; D unclear. This CDR3 comprises 10 residues. CDR1 MNHEY and CDR2 SVGAGI come from the germline V gene. Deletions cut 7 bases from V and 3 bases from J, with 2 bases between. DNA of the CDR3: TGTGCCAGCATAACAGATACGCAGTATTTT. It is translated as CASITDTQYF.

The genes are TRBV28 and TRBJ1-3; no clear D. From germline, CDR1 is MDHEN and CDR2 SYDVKM. The CDR3 loop spans 15 amino acids. The V end was cut by 6 bases, the J end by 0 bases, with 12 bases between. The CDR3: CASREHGLSGNTIYF. For the CDR3, the DNA is TGTGCCAGCAGGGAACACGGGCTCTCTGGAAACACCATATATTTT.

Notes on this clone: This sample also contains other DNA sequences that code for the same CDR3. This chain joins TRBV19 and TRBJ1-5; TRBD1 aligns across 7 bases. CDR1 is LNHDA, CDR2 SQIVND, per germline (reference sequence). The trim removed 6 bases at V and 2 bases at J, leaving 7 bases unmatched. The CDR3 totals 15 residues. This chain's CDR3 is CASRGGQGGNQPQHF. CDR3 bases: TGTGCCAGTAGAGGTGGGCAGGGGGGCAATCAGCCCCAGCATTTT.

J is TRBJ2-5 and V is TRBV28; no clear D gene. Trimming pared 4 bases from V and 0 bases from J, leaving 3 bases between. The CDR3 runs 12 residues. CDR1 and CDR2 from the germline V gene are MDHEN and SYDVKM. The CDR3 spells CASSYYQETQYF. DNA of the CDR3: TGTGCCAGCAGTTATTACCAAGAGACCCAGTACTTC.

The rearrangement links TRBV28 to TRBJ2-1, with TRBD2 matching over 7 bases. The CDR3 has 14 residues. Trimming cost V 5 bases and J 5 bases; bases outside gene matches: 6. In germline, CDR1 is MDHEN, CDR2 SYDVKM. The CDR3 protein is CASSPETSNNEQFF. DNA of the CDR3: TGTGCCAGCAGTCCGGAGACTAGCAACAATGAGCAGTTCTTC.

This sequence joins TRBV5-3 and TRBJ2-1; D gene ambiguous. TRBV5-3 counts as an open reading frame of uncertain function. V lost 5 bases, J lost 9 bases, and 6 bases lay in between. The CDR3 runs 10 residues. DNA of the CDR3: TGTGCCAGAAGTTGGTTTGAGCAGTTCTTC. This encodes CARSWFEQFF.

This clone was counted only a few times. The J gene is TRBJ2-7, the V gene TRBV6-6; 9 positions agree with TRBD1. Germline V CDR1 and CDR2: MNHNY, SVGAGI (reference sequence). The CDR3 spans 15 residues. V shed 6 bases, J shed 2 bases, and the junction held 8 bases outside the gene matches. The CDR3 sequence is CASSSPRTGAYEQYF. CDR3 DNA: TGTGCCAGCAGCTCTCCGAGGACAGGGGCCTACGAGCAGTACTTC.

This chain joins TRBV6-1 and TRBJ2-4, with a tentative D call TRBD2 (6 bases). With 0 bases removed from V and 2 bases from J, the gap between germline ends came to 8 bases. The germline V gene encodes CDR1 MNHNS and CDR2 SASEGT. The CDR3 is 15 amino acids. CDR3 in amino acids: CASSEARGTKNIQYF. For the CDR3, the DNA is TGTGCCAGCAGTGAAGCGCGGGGTACCAAAAACATTCAGTACTTC.

J is TRBJ2-2 and V is TRBV9; 10 bases match TRBD1. The CDR3 totals 18 residues. V dropped 0 bases and J dropped 3; count of bases not matched to a gene: 8. Germline V gene data show CDR1 as SGDLS and CDR2 as YYNGEE. The CDR3 bases are TGTGCCAGCAGCGTAGGGAGAGGGGGACAGGGGTACACCGGGGAGCTGTTTTTT. Translation gives CASSVGRGGQGYTGELFF.

This chain joins TRBV7-9 and TRBJ2-5; D is ambiguous. The CDR3 has 14 amino acids. V lost 3 bases and J 4 bases, leaving 12 bases between the germline ends. Germline V gives CDR1 SEHNR, CDR2 FQNEAQ (reference sequence). This CDR3 reads CASSLLVGGETQYF. The CDR3 coding sequence is TGTGCCAGCAGCTTGTTGGTGGGCGGAGAGACCCAGTACTTC.

The chain uses TRBV11-1 and TRBJ1-2; D is possibly TRBD1 (5 bases). Trimming removed 5 bases at V and 2 bases at J, with 15 bases between. The germline gives CDR1 SGHAT, CDR2 FQDESV (reference sequence). The length of the CDR3 is 15 residues. For the CDR3, the DNA is TGTGCCAGCAGCCCCGACAGCAATCTCAACTATGGCTACACCTTC. Its protein is CASSPDSNLNYGYTF.

The genes are TRBV5-1 and TRBJ2-1, with TRBD1 matching over 8 bases. The CDR3 sequence is 15 residues long. The V gene's germline CDR1 is SGHRS and CDR2 YFSETQ. The junction had 5 bases not matched to a gene; V was cut back by 1 base and J by 5 bases. CDR3 loop: CASSLRTGPDNEQFF. CDR3 in DNA: TGCGCCAGCAGCTTGAGGACAGGGCCAGACAATGAGCAGTTCTTC.

The chain is built from TRBV7-6 and TRBJ2-3; unclear D gene. Germline CDR1 and CDR2: SGHVS and FNYEAQ. Deletions cut 1 base from V and 0 bases from J, with 5 bases between. This CDR3 has 14 residues. CDR3 sequence reads: CASSLGLSTDTQYF. CDR3 DNA sequence: TGTGCCAGCAGCTTAGGCCTTAGCACAGATACGCAGTATTTT.

This clone was picked up one time. V gene TRBV5-1 combines with J gene TRBJ1-3; the D gene is possibly TRBD1 (6 bases). This CDR3 comprises 14 residues. The V gene lost 1 base and the J gene lost 4 bases, with 9 bases spanning the gap. CDR1 is SGHRS and CDR2 is YFSETQ in the germline V gene. The CDR3 region is CASSLTGQGNTIYF. The DNA of the CDR3 is TGCGCCAGCAGCTTGACAGGACAGGGAAACACCATATATTTT.